Listed below are T cell receptor beta chains from one sample, sequenced in a study of technical replicates of blood from a handful of donors. The protocol was immunoSEQ multiplex PCR, while the TCRdb copy is restricted to in-frame clones and leaves out a portion. Of approximately 76,000 clones in the sample, more than 85% are singletons; the top ten hold less than 0.3%. The sample was T cells isolated from PBMCs. Receptors originate from a human donor in good health. CDR3s include the opening cysteine and the closing phenylalanine or tryptophan. The D gene is left open where the match is weak. Some rows have no size entry. The others give once, few or many, or a class for an expanded clone.

>NA|NA|TRBJ2-7|TRBV10-3
CAISERDPAGAEQYF
TGTGCCATCAGTGAGCGGGACCCGGCGGGGGCCGAGCAGTACTTC
>NA|NA|TRBJ2-7|TRBV11-3
CASSSSRETYEQYF
TGTGCCAGCAGCTCCTCCAGGGAAACCTACGAGCAGTACTTC
>TRBD2|NA|TRBJ2-3|TRBV15
CATSRTSNSGSGTDTQYF
TGTGCCACCAGCAGGACGTCGAATAGCGGGAGTGGCACAGATACGCAGTATTTT
>NA|NA|TRBJ1-3|TRBV7-6
CASSLNTRNTIYF
TGTGCCAGCAGCTTGAACACCAGAAACACCATATATTTT
>TRBD2|NA|TRBJ2-5|TRBV9
CASSTSGLAGGETQYF
TGTGCCAGCAGCACCTCCGGACTAGCGGGGGGAGAGACCCAGTACTTC
>NA|NA|TRBJ1-1|TRBV5-4
CASSLAGATEAFF
TGTGCCAGCAGCTTGGCTGGGGCCACTGAAGCTTTCTTT
>NA|NA|TRBJ2-7|TRBV10-2
CASSRYSGFEQYF
TGCGCCAGCAGCCGCTACTCGGGGTTCGAGCAGTACTTC
>NA|once|TRBJ1-2|TRBV19
CASSIGAGDYGYTF
TGTGCCAGTAGTATAGGGGCCGGGGACTATGGCTACACCTTC
>TRBD1|NA|TRBJ1-1|TRBV5-4
CASTDRELNTEAFF
TGTGCCAGCACGGACAGGGAATTGAACACTGAAGCTTTCTTT
>NA|NA|TRBJ2-7|TRBV11-1
CASSAGQGEVGEQYF
TGTGCCAGCAGCGCAGGACAAGGGGAAGTGGGGGAGCAGTACTTC
>NA|NA|TRBJ2-3|TRBV9
CASSWAGTDTQYF
TGTGCCAGCAGCTGGGCGGGAACAGATACGCAGTATTTT
>NA|NA|TRBJ2-1|TRBV6-5
CASSRYRSSYNEQFF
TGTGCCAGCAGCCGATATAGAAGCTCCTACAATGAGCAGTTCTTC
>NA|few|TRBJ1-1|TRBV2
CASRGRGNTEAFF
TGTGCCAGCAGGGGAAGGGGGAACACTGAAGCTTTCTTT
>NA|NA|TRBJ2-1|TRBV15
CATSREGASYNEQFF
TGTGCCACCAGCAGAGAGGGGGCCTCCTACAATGAGCAGTTCTTC